This passage covers 25 T cell receptor beta chains from one sample sequenced in a study of regulatory T cells in long-lasting Graves disease. Both iRepertoire HTBI primers and Arm-PCR of CDR3 regions were used to build the TCR beta libraries. One entry per CDR3 protein, called by TCRdb with MiXCR from the multiplex PCR reads. The data show roughly 380,000 distinct CDR3 sequences, 15% to 18% seen once. Time point noted: newly diagnosed GD, antithyroid drugs for less than 3 months. Isolated PBMC RNA provided the starting material for the TCR library. The sequences come from peripheral blood mononuclear cells (PBMCs), collected at new diagnosis, from a patient treated with antithyroid drugs. These receptors all stem from a female donor with Graves disease.

This clonotype has ten or more counts. The rearrangement joins TRBV5-1 to TRBJ2-7, with TRBD2 matching 11 bases. Germline assignment: CDR1 SGHRS and CDR2 YFSETQ. This CDR3 is 14 amino acids long. V lost 0 bases and J lost 6; bases outside the gene matches: 2. The chain's CDR3 is CASSLVLAGVEQYF. CDR3 in DNA: TGCGCCAGCAGCTTGGTACTAGCGGGAGTCGAGCAGTACTTC.

Regarding this clonotype: A much bigger clone sits one base away, suggesting this may be a read error. Given the absence of the conserved phenylalanine or tryptophan at the CDR3 end, a read error is likely. J is TRBJ1-1 and V is TRBV27; D is perhaps TRBD1 (6 bases). V gave up 8 bases and J gave up 3 bases, with 19 bases separating them. The CDR3 extends over 15 amino acids. Germline loops: CDR1 MNHEY, CDR2 SMNVEV (reference sequence). CDR3 sequence reads: CASYSLRGRDTEAFS. As DNA, the CDR3 is TGTGCCAGCTACTCTTTGAGGGGGAGGGACACTGAAGCTTTCTCT.

This clonotype has just a few counts. The chain combines TRBV10-2 with TRBJ2-3; D remains ambiguous. Deletions cut 6 bases from V and 5 bases from J, with 12 bases between. Germline values: CDR1 WSHSY, CDR2 SAAADI. The CDR3 consists of 13 residues. DNA for the CDR3: TGCGCCAGCAGAATGCCCTCAGAAGATACGCAGTATTTT. This encodes CASRMPSEDTQYF.

This clonotype came up many times. The V gene is TRBV27, the J gene TRBJ2-2; D unresolved. Germline V gene sequence: CDR1 MNHEY, CDR2 SMNVEV (reference sequence). CDR3 length: 15 amino acids. Trimming removed 5 bases at V and 1 base at J, with 11 bases between. The CDR3 here is CASSQHLVNTGELFF. The CDR3 DNA reads as TGTGCCAGCAGTCAACATCTAGTGAACACCGGGGAGCTGTTTTTT.

Ten or more counts support this clonotype. The chain recombines TRBV7-9 with TRBJ2-7, with TRBD1 as a possible D gene (6 bases). The CDR3 sequence is 16 residues long. Trimming stripped 3 bases from V and 1 base from J, with 16 bases between. The germline V gene has CDR1 SEHNR and CDR2 FQNEAQ (reference sequence). In DNA, the CDR3 is TGTGCCAGCAGCTTCGAAACCGGGACATCTTCCTACGAGCAGTACTTC. This sequence encodes CASSFETGTSSYEQYF.

This clonotype was observed many times. This rearrangement joins TRBV18 to TRBJ1-4; D is unresolved. Per the germline V gene, CDR1 is KGHSH and CDR2 is LQKENI. With 4 bases removed from V and 10 bases from J, the gap between germline ends came to 16 bases. This CDR3 is 14 amino acids long. The CDR3 DNA follows: TGTGCCAGCTCACAGGGTACGTCCGCGCGAAAACTGTTTTTT. It codes for CASSQGTSARKLFF.

This clonotype was counted ten times or more. The CDR3 sequence is CASTNAASGYEQYF. The CDR3 DNA reads TGTGCCAGCACCAATGCGGCTAGCGGGTACGAGCAGTACTTC. The rearrangement links TRBV12-3 or TRBV12-4 to TRBJ2-7; TRBD2 matches at 8 bases. The junction had 9 bases not matched to a gene; V was cut back by 7 bases and J by 4 bases. The CDR3 runs to 14 residues.

A word on this clonotype: A far larger clone differs by one base, so this is likely a read error. The rearrangement links TRBV11-2 to TRBJ2-7; D may be TRBD1 (6 bases). The germline V and J ends were trimmed by 5 bases and 7 bases, with 27 bases remaining between them. CDR1 and CDR2 from the germline V gene are SGHAT and FQNNGV. The CDR3 is 17 residues long. DNA of the CDR3: TGTGCCAGCAGCCCGAAGCCGGGACATAACGATTACAATGAGCAGTACTTC. Its protein product is CASSPKPGHNDYNEQYF.

V is TRBV20-1 and J is TRBJ2-7; 7 nucleotides line up with TRBD2. V shed 4 bases and J 5 bases; nucleotides not matched to a gene: 5. Germline values: CDR1 DFQATT, CDR2 SNEGSKA (reference sequence). The CDR3 loop spans 12 amino acids. The CDR3 here is CSATRTRDEQYF. CDR3 nucleotide sequence: TGCAGTGCTACTAGGACTAGAGACGAGCAGTACTTC.

This clonotype came up many times. The chain combines TRBV5-6 with TRBJ2-7; D is possibly TRBD1 (6 bases). The V and J ends lost 4 bases and 0 bases respectively, with 11 bases between them. The CDR3 length is 14 residues. CDR1 and CDR2 (germline): SGHDT, YYEEEE. CDR3 residues: CASSLPDSSYEQYF. The DNA for the CDR3 is TGTGCCAGCAGCCTTCCGGACAGCTCCTACGAGCAGTACTTC.

In this sample, this clonotype turned up many times. Here the CDR3 DNA reads TGTGCCAGCTCGATGGACACTGGAAACACCATATATTTT. It is translated as CASSMDTGNTIYF. The V gene is TRBV2, the J gene TRBJ1-3, with D perhaps TRBD1 (5 bases). This CDR3 is built from 13 residues. The germline gives CDR1 SNHLY, CDR2 FYNNEI. V was clipped by 8 bases and J by 2 bases, with 10 bases between them.

This clonotype was recorded at least ten times. The rearrangement links TRBV14 to TRBJ2-3; tentative D call: TRBD1 (5 bases). V dropped 5 bases and J dropped 0 bases, with 15 bases sitting between them. CDR3 length equals 16 residues. The germline V gene encodes CDR1 SGHDN and CDR2 FVKESK. Here the CDR3 reads CASSVGQGASTDTQYF. The CDR3 DNA sequence: TGTGCCAGCAGCGTAGGCCAGGGCGCTAGCACAGATACGCAGTATTTT.

Ten or more counts support this clonotype. The chain employs TRBV7-2 and TRBJ2-3; D not resolved. Germline CDR1 reads SGHTA; CDR2 reads FQGNSA. The CDR3 extends over 14 amino acids. V was shortened by 5 bases and J by 1 base, with 10 bases between the two germline ends. CDR3 loop: CASSPNRGTDTQYF. The CDR3 DNA is TGTGCCAGCAGCCCTAATAGGGGCACAGATACGCAGTATTTT. Drawing the rest from reference TRBV7-2 and TRBJ2-3, the complete variable domain is GAGVSQSPSNKVTEKGKDVELRCDPISGHTALYWYRQSLGQGLEFLIYFQGNSAPDKSGLPSDRFSAERTGGSVSTLTIQRTQQEDSAVYLCASSPNRGTDTQYFGPGTRLTVL.

Many counts were recorded for this clonotype. The chain employs TRBV3-1 and TRBJ1-6; D call uncertain. Germline CDR1 LGHDT, CDR2 YNNKEL (reference sequence). The CDR3 consists of 12 residues. The V gene lost 6 bases and the J gene lost 8 bases, with 8 bases spanning the gap. CDR3: CASSINYSPLHF. The CDR3, as DNA: TGTGCCAGCAGTATAAATTATTCACCCCTCCACTTT.

This clonotype showed up many times. This chain links TRBV12-3 or TRBV12-4 with TRBJ2-1; D is ambiguous. The CDR3 sequence is 11 residues long. Trimming shortened V by 0 bases and J by 8 bases, and 2 bases separated the two germline ends. The CDR3 reads CASSLADEQFF. The CDR3 nucleotides are TGTGCCAGCAGTTTAGCGGATGAGCAGTTCTTC.

This clonotype turned up a few times. V and J are TRBV20-1 and TRBJ2-7, with 8 bases aligning to TRBD2. Trimming took 4 bases from V and 0 from J; bases not matched to a gene: 5. The germline V gene has CDR1 DFQATT and CDR2 SNEGSKA (reference sequence). CDR3 length: 14 residues. DNA for the CDR3: TGCAGTGCTAACCCGAGCGGGAGCTCCTACGAGCAGTACTTC. The encoded protein is CSANPSGSSYEQYF.

Only a few counts were recorded for this clonotype. The rearrangement uses TRBV12-5 and TRBJ1-1, with 8 nucleotides matching TRBD1. The CDR3 loop spans 16 amino acids. V dropped 3 bases and J dropped 0; count of bases not matched to a gene: 6. CDR1 is LGHNT, CDR2 FRNRAP, per germline. Here the CDR3 reads CASGFGTGNMNTEAFF. The CDR3 region has the DNA TGTGCTAGTGGTTTCGGGACAGGAAATATGAACACTGAAGCTTTCTTT.

This clonotype has more than one count but fewer than ten. V gene TRBV4-3 combines with J gene TRBJ2-2; 11 nucleotides match TRBD2. This CDR3 contains 17 residues. J lost 7 bases, V lost 4 bases, and 11 bases had no gene match. CDR1 is LGHNA and CDR2 is YSLEER in the germline V gene. The CDR3 DNA reads TGCGCCAGCAGCCGACTACTAGCGGGAGTAGGTGGCGGGGAGCTGTTTTTT. It translates to CASSRLLAGVGGGELFF.

On this clonotype itself: The germline gene is not matched at one end of the junction; a read error may be the cause. This chain connects TRBV11-1 to TRBJ2-1; TRBD2 agrees at 8 bases. The CDR3 has 18 amino acids. Germline lookup yields CDR1 SGHAT and CDR2 FQDESV (reference sequence). The CDR3 sequence: CASNLVRARLAQYNEQFF. The DNA for the CDR3 is TGTGCCAGCAACTTAGTCCGGGCGAGACTAGCGCAATACAATGAGCAGTTCTTC.

The sample holds many counts of this clonotype. V is TRBV11-2 and J is TRBJ2-1; D not resolved. The germline CDR1 and CDR2 sequences are SGHAT and FQNNGV. The V end lost 5 bases, the J end lost 4 bases, and 12 bases lay between the germline ends. The CDR3 is made up of 14 amino acids. The CDR3 loop is CASSPGPTYNEQFF. The CDR3 DNA sequence: TGTGCCAGCAGCCCCGGTCCGACGTACAATGAGCAGTTCTTC.

This clonotype appeared a few times. The chain combines TRBV7-9 with TRBJ1-6; D is possibly TRBD1 (5 bases). CDR1 SEHNR and CDR2 FQNEAQ come from the germline V gene (reference sequence). Trimming stripped 7 bases from V and 10 bases from J, with 26 bases between. The CDR3 is 17 residues long. This chain's CDR3 is CASTLTLSGAVESPLHF. As DNA, the CDR3 is TGTGCCAGCACACTCACGTTATCCGGGGCAGTCGAATCACCCCTCCACTTT.

This clonotype was seen many times. The rearrangement links TRBV28 to TRBJ2-3; 7 nucleotides align to TRBD2. V lost 7 bases and J lost 7; bases outside the gene matches: 8. This CDR3 is 13 amino acids long. Germline loops: CDR1 MDHEN, CDR2 SYDVKM. CDR3 in amino acids: CASTWGGTNTQYF. CDR3 DNA sequence: TGTGCCAGCACCTGGGGGGGTACTAATACGCAGTATTTT. Combining the CDR3 with reference TRBV28 and TRBJ2-3 gives the whole variable domain DVKVTQSSRYLVKRTGEKVFLECVQDMDHENMFWYRQDPGLGLRLIYFSYDVKMKEKGDIPEGYSVSREKKERFSLILESASTNQTSMYLCASTWGGTNTQYFGPGTRLTVL.

Only a few counts were recorded for this clonotype. An end of the junction differs from the germline gene, which may be a read error. The rearrangement joins TRBV13 to TRBJ1-2; D uncertain. The CDR3 has 14 amino acids. Germline V gives CDR1 PRHDT, CDR2 FYEKMQ (reference sequence). DNA for the CDR3: TGTGCCGGCAGCCTCAAGGGTTTTAGTTATGGCTACACCTTC. Its translation is CAGSLKGFSYGYTF.

This clonotype was observed at least ten times. The rearrangement links TRBV4-1 to TRBJ1-2, with 7 positions matching TRBD1. This CDR3 has 16 residues. After removal of 4 bases from V and 8 bases from J, the junction contained 16 bases not matched to a gene. Germline lookup yields CDR1 MGHRA and CDR2 YSYEKL. The CDR3 DNA sequence: TGCGCCAGCAGCCCGACCCCGGCAGGGGGGGCGTACGGCTACACCTTC. It specifies CASSPTPAGGAYGYTF.

This clonotype has just a few counts. This chain uses TRBV9 with TRBJ1-2, with 8 bases matching TRBD1. Trimming removed 4 bases from V and 4 bases from J; junction bases left unmatched: 12. This CDR3 comprises 16 residues. From germline, CDR1 is SGDLS and CDR2 YYNGEE. The CDR3 region is CASSSPGQEPLYGYTF. The DNA of the CDR3 is TGTGCCAGCAGCTCCCCGGGACAGGAGCCCCTCTATGGCTACACCTTC.